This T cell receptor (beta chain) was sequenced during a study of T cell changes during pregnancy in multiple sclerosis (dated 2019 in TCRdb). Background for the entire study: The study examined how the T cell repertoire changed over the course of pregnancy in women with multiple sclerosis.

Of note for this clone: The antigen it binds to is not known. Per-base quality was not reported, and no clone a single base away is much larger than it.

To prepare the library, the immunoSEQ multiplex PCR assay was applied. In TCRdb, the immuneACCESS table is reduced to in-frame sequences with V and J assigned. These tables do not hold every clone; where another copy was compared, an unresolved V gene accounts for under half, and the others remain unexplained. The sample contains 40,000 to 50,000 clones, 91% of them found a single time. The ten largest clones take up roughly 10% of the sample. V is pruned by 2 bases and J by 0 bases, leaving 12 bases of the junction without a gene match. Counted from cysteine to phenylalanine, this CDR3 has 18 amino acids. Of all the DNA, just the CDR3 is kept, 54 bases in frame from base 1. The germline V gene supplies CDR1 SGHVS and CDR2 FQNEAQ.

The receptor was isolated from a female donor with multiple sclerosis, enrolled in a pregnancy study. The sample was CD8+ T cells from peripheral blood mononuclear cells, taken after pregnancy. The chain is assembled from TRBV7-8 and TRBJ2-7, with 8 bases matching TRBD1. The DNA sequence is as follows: TGTGCCAGCAGCTTACTAGGGCAGGGGGCTAGAGCCTCCTACGAGCAGTACTTC. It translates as CASSLLGQGARASYEQYF.